Below, one T cell receptor beta chain is given with its context. These data are taken from a study of T cells in tuberculosis. Across the study: CD1B tetramers identified T cells specific for mycobacterial lipid GMM.

CDR3 size: 14 residues. In germline, CDR1 is SGHVS, CDR2 FQNEAQ. V shed 3 bases and J shed 2 bases, with 10 bases lying between them. Cells were sorted from thawed PBMC rested overnight and stained with GMM-loaded CD1B tetramer, viability dye and anti-CD3. The CD1B tetramers carried C32 glucose monomycolate purified from Rhodococcus equi. From each donor, around 100,000 tetramer-negative cells were sorted. Sequenced by immunoSEQ multiplex PCR; TCRdb stores in-frame clones only, minus some. The sample yields 60,000 or so clones, around 81% seen once. The TCR comes from an adult woman with latent tuberculosis. The sample was CD1b-GMM tetramer-negative cells sorted from PBMCs. The V call is TRBV7-8, the J call TRBJ2-5; TRBD1 might be the D (5 bases). For the CDR3, the DNA is TGTGCCAGCAGCTTTAAGGGGCAGCAAGAGACCCAGTACTTC. Its translation: CASSFKGQQETQYF.